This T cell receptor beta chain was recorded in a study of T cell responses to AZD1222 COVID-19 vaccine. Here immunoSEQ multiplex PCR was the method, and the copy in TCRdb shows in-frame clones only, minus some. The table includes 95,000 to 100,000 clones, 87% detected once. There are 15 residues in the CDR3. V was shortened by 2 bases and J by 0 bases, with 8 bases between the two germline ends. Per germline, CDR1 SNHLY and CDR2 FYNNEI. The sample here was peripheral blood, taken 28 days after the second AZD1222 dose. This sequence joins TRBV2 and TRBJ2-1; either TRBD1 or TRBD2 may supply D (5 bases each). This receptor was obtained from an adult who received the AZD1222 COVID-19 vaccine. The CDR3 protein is CASSEIGASYNEQFF. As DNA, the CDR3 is TGTGCCAGCAGTGAAATCGGGGCCTCCTACAATGAGCAGTTCTTC.